The table lists the clone carrying this T cell receptor beta chain with a few counts. Its antigen is currently unknown. A modified ARM-PCR protocol with three rounds of nested PCR amplified TCRbeta. TCRdb processed the multiplex PCR reads anew with MiXCR; each CDR3 protein has one entry. The data hold 200,000 to 250,000 distinct CDR3 sequences, with about 76% observed a single time. Germline V gene sequence: CDR1 SEHNR, CDR2 FQNEAQ (reference sequence). The CDR3 runs to 11 residues. Trimming pared 6 bases from V and 11 bases from J, leaving 13 bases between. The source of the sample is a study of tumor and adjacent non-tumor tissue in lung cancer. Study observations and caveats: Significantly higher TCR diversity was found in tumor than normal lung.

RNA was extracted from bulk tissue without any cell sorting. Donors were chemotherapy-naive, newly diagnosed lung cancer surgical patients in China, August–November 2014. The sequence came from a man aged 55 to 69 with non-small cell lung cancer. Sequencing was carried out using lung tumor tissue. The chain carries TRBV7-9 and TRBJ1-1; D not certain. This CDR3 reads CASSYGRGAFF. As DNA, the CDR3 is TGTGCCAGCAGTTATGGCCGCGGGGCTTTCTTT.